The source of this TCR beta chain is a study of T-cell reconstitution after alpha-beta-depleted transplantation in children. This clonotype has a count of ten or more. The antigen remains unidentified. The TCRbeta library was prepared with unique molecular identifiers. TCRdb independently ran MiXCR on the PCR reads; one entry per CDR3 protein. This sample has 500,000 to 650,000 distinct CDR3 sequences, with over 10% found just once. The length of the CDR3 is 15 residues. Per the germline V gene, CDR1 is LGHNA and CDR2 is YSLEER. The V and J ends lost 0 bases and 3 bases respectively, with 9 bases between them. Regarding the study as a whole: Approximately two months post-transplant, alpha-beta T cells reportedly originated from several hundred expanded graft clones.

The rearrangement links TRBV4-3 to TRBJ1-3, with D uncertain. Material: PBMCs, mostly from graft donor cells, obtained 360 days after TCRalphabeta/CD19-depleted stem cell transplant. This TCR was sampled from a male patient aged 10 to 17 who had a stem cell transplant for acute myeloid leukemia, so the T cells may come from the graft donor. CDR3 sequence reads: CASSQEGSLGNTIYF. DNA of the CDR3: TGCGCCAGCAGCCAAGAAGGTTCCCTTGGAAACACCATATATTTT.